The present entry profiles one T cell receptor (beta chain) with its context. Per the original data handling: Amplification from reference gene primers served as the basis for estimated nucleated cell counts. TCRdb's table, derived via immunoSEQ multiplex PCR, lists solely in-frame clones and lacks some. V and J calls and clone size are given by that table; D and trimming were obtained from the DNA. The table has 300,000 to 350,000 clones, 87% seen once. Participants, about 18 to 90 years old, spanned approximately 26 US areas. This entry belongs to a study of blood T cell repertoires in COVID-19. The V gene end was trimmed by 11 bases and the J gene end by 2 bases; junction bases not matched to a gene: 6. Germline values: CDR1 SNHLY, CDR2 FYNNEI. The CDR3 length is 14 residues.

This sequence originates from a young woman who had recovered from COVID-19. The rearrangement joins TRBV2 to TRBJ2-2, with TRBD1 matching 9 bases. What was sequenced was PBMCs or T cells enriched from blood (not recorded which). The CDR3 nucleotides are TGTGCCGGGACGGGACAGGGAAACACCGGGGAGCTGTTTTTT. This sequence encodes CAGTGQGNTGELFF.